Following are 5 T cell receptor beta chains from one sample sequenced in a study of spatial heterogeneity in lung cancer. Time point given: blood at routine non-recurrence follow-up after resection. TCRdb re-derived calls from the 5' RACE reads in MiXCR, one entry per CDR3 protein. The data hold 95,000 to 120,000 distinct CDR3 sequences, with less than 14% observed a single time. The sequences come from PBMCs, collected at follow-up. The receptors were sampled from a female donor with early-stage non-small cell lung cancer.

This clonotype was counted a few times. The chain recombines TRBV3-1 with TRBJ2-2; D not resolved. V shed 0 bases and J shed 13 bases, with 6 bases lying between them. CDR1 and CDR2 (germline): LGHDT, YNNKEL (reference sequence). CDR3 length equals 11 residues. The CDR3 sequence: CASSQDRALFF. CDR3 in DNA: TGTGCCAGCAGCCAAGATCGCGCGCTGTTTTTT.

In its sample, this clonotype was seen many times. The chain combines TRBV30 with TRBJ2-1; the D is unclear. Trimming stripped 4 bases from V and 6 bases from J, with 16 bases between. Germline V gives CDR1 GTSNPN, CDR2 SVGIG (reference sequence). CDR3 size: 14 residues. The DNA of the CDR3 is TGTGCCTGGACGAAACGGGTCCTGGCCAATGAGCAGTTCTTC. Protein sequence: CAWTKRVLANEQFF.

This clonotype appeared a few times. The V gene is TRBV19, the J gene TRBJ1-5, with a weak D call TRBD1 (5 bases). The CDR3 extends over 12 amino acids. The germline CDR1 and CDR2 sequences are LNHDA and SQIVND (reference sequence). The germline V and J ends were trimmed by 10 bases and 5 bases, with 12 bases remaining between them. CDR3: CATQGIHQPQHF. Here the CDR3 DNA reads TGTGCCACTCAGGGTATCCATCAGCCCCAGCATTTT.

This chain connects TRBV28 to TRBJ2-7; D is tentatively TRBD1 or TRBD2 (5 bases each). Trimming cost V 2 bases and J 6 bases, with 14 bases left between them. CDR1 MDHEN and CDR2 SYDVKM come from the germline V gene. The CDR3 consists of 14 residues. The CDR3: CASSLIRSGSEQYF. CDR3 coding DNA: TGTGCCAGCAGTTTAATTCGGTCAGGGAGCGAGCAGTACTTC. Full variable domain (outside the CDR3, taken from reference TRBV28 and TRBJ2-7): DVKVTQSSRYLVKRTGEKVFLECVQDMDHENMFWYRQDPGLGLRLIYFSYDVKMKEKGDIPEGYSVSREKKERFSLILESASTNQTSMYLCASSLIRSGSEQYFGPGTRLTVT.

This clonotype appeared many times. The chain has TRBV9 and TRBJ1-5; the match to TRBD1 covers 8 bases. Per the germline V gene, CDR1 is SGDLS and CDR2 is YYNGEE. The CDR3 has 15 amino acids. V trimming: 1 base; J trimming: 5 bases; junction bases outside the gene matches: 5. CDR3 DNA: TGTGCCAGCAGCGTAAACCCGACAGGGGATCAGCCCCAGCATTTT. The encoded protein is CASSVNPTGDQPQHF.